Listed here are 16 T cell receptor beta chains from one sample, sequenced in a study of OX40 agonist ivuxolimab in advanced cancers. The assay was immunoSEQ multiplex PCR, and TCRdb's table has in-frame clones only and misses some. The repertoire holds approximately 21,000 clones, roughly 82% seen once, with roughly a quarter in the top ten. The source material was CD4+ or CD8+ T cells sorted from blood, sampled in a trial of the OX40 agonist ivuxolimab. These TCRs come from an adult with an advanced solid tumor such as melanoma, head and neck, liver or kidney cancer.

This rearrangement joins TRBV30 to TRBJ2-7; D might be TRBD1 or TRBD2, each matching 7 bases. Germline assignment: CDR1 GTSNPN and CDR2 SVGIG (reference sequence). The length of the CDR3 is 12 residues. Deletions cut 4 bases from V and 2 bases from J, with 9 bases between. In DNA, the CDR3 is TGTGCCTGGACAGGGGGGGCCTACGAGCAGTACTTC. Residues: CAWTGGAYEQYF. The complete variable domain, with remaining parts taken from reference TRBV30 and TRBJ2-7, reads SQTIHQWPATLVQPVGSPLSLECTVEGTSNPNLYWYRQAAGRGLQLLFYSVGIGQISSEVPQNLSASRPQDRQFILSSKKLLLSDSGFYLCAWTGGAYEQYFGPGTRLTVT.

The J gene is TRBJ2-7, the V gene TRBV9, with TRBD2 as a possible D gene (6 bases). The CDR3 length is 15 residues. V lost 0 bases and J lost 3, with 13 bases in between. Germline V gene data show CDR1 as SGDLS and CDR2 as YYNGEE. The CDR3 bases are TGTGCCAGCAGCGTAGATACTAGCAGAATCTACGAGCAGTACTTC. It yields the protein CASSVDTSRIYEQYF. The complete variable domain, with remaining parts taken from reference TRBV9 and TRBJ2-7, reads DSGVTQTPKHLITATGQRVTLRCSPRSGDLSVYWYQQSLDQGLQFLIQYYNGEERAKGNILERFSAQQFPDLHSELNLSSLELGDSALYFCASSVDTSRIYEQYFGPGTRLTVT.

The V and J genes are TRBV27 and TRBJ1-4; 9 bases match TRBD1. There are 16 residues in the CDR3. CDR1 and CDR2 from the germline V gene are MNHEY and SMNVEV (reference sequence). J was trimmed by 5 bases and V by 1 base; bases with no gene match: 5. The CDR3 loop is CASSLYRGRENEKLFF. CDR3 bases: TGTGCCAGCAGTTTATACAGGGGGCGCGAGAATGAAAAACTGTTTTTT. Combining the CDR3 with reference TRBV27 and TRBJ1-4 gives the whole variable domain EAQVTQNPRYLITVTGKKLTVTCSQNMNHEYMSWYRQDPGLGLRQIYYSMNVEVTDKGDVPEGYKVSRKEKRNFPLILESPSPNQTSLYFCASSLYRGRENEKLFFGSGTQLSVL.

There are a few counts of this clone. CDR3 region: CASSGPGTAYEQYF. CDR3 DNA: TGCGCCAGCAGTGGCCCCGGCACCGCTTACGAGCAGTACTTC. The J gene is TRBJ2-7, the V gene TRBV10-2; no clear D. The V gene's germline CDR1 is WSHSY and CDR2 SAAADI. The ends were cut back, 4 bases at V and 4 bases at J, with 14 bases in the middle. The CDR3 has 14 amino acids.

The rearrangement uses TRBV23-1 and TRBJ2-7; 10 nucleotides agree with TRBD1. TRBV23-1 carries the ORF label, with uncertain function. V trimming: 10 bases; J trimming: 3 bases; junction bases outside the gene matches: 18. The CDR3 spans 17 residues. The DNA of the CDR3 is TGCGCCACTCGACAGGGGGCATCGGGGGACTCTCTCTACGAGCAGTACTTC. It codes for CATRQGASGDSLYEQYF.

The chain uses TRBV6-5 and TRBJ1-1; D is uncertain. The CDR3 runs 12 residues. With 6 bases removed from V and 5 bases from J, the gap between germline ends came to 10 bases. Germline CDR1 MNHEY, CDR2 SVGAGI. This CDR3 reads CASRFGETEAFF. CDR3 bases: TGTGCCAGCAGGTTTGGAGAAACTGAAGCTTTCTTT.

The chain is built from TRBV7-2 and TRBJ2-4; 9 nucleotides match TRBD2. CDR1 and CDR2 from the germline V gene are SGHTA and FQGNSA. The CDR3 length is 13 residues. V shed 5 bases, J shed 9 bases, and the junction held 5 bases outside the gene matches. CDR3 residues: CASSPLREGIQYF. Here the CDR3 DNA reads TGTGCCAGCAGCCCTCTGCGGGAGGGCATTCAGTACTTC.

This chain uses TRBV25-1 with TRBJ2-5; 8 positions agree with TRBD2. The J call may be faulty, since TRBJ2-7 better matches the DNA end. This CDR3 is built from 13 residues. Germline V gives CDR1 MGHDK, CDR2 SYGVNS. The CDR3 coding sequence is TGTGCCAGCAGTACCCCGGGAGGGGGCGAGCAGTACTTC. Translating it yields CASSTPGGGEQYF.

V and J are TRBV7-9 and TRBJ2-7, with 9 bases aligning to TRBD1. Germline V gene lookup returns CDR1 SEHNR and CDR2 FQNEAQ (reference sequence). V dropped 6 bases and J dropped 7; count of bases not matched to a gene: 13. CDR3 length: 15 amino acids. CDR3 protein: CASRRLEQGAEEQYF. In DNA form, the CDR3 reads TGTGCCAGCAGACGGTTAGAACAGGGGGCGGAAGAGCAGTACTTC.

The chain links TRBV4-1 to TRBJ1-2, with TRBD1 matching over 9 bases. The CDR3 contains 16 residues. The J segment lost 8 bases and the V segment lost 0 bases, leaving 10 bases of the junction unmatched. Germline CDR1 and CDR2: MGHRA and YSYEKL. The CDR3 DNA follows: TGCGCCAGCAGCCAAGATCCAGGGACAGGGCCGGGCGGCTACACCTTC. It yields the protein CASSQDPGTGPGGYTF.

V usage is TRBV27 and J usage is TRBJ1-5; unclear D gene. V dropped 6 bases and J dropped 3 bases, with 15 bases sitting between them. CDR1 is MNHEY, CDR2 SMNVEV, per germline (reference sequence). This CDR3 spans 15 amino acids. In nucleotides, the CDR3 is TGTGCCAGCAGCGAGACTAGGGTTGTCAATCAGCCCCAGCATTTT. This sequence encodes CASSETRVVNQPQHF.

The chain links TRBV10-3 to TRBJ1-1; no definite D call. The CDR3 totals 17 residues. Germline V gene data show CDR1 as ENHRY and CDR2 as SYGVKD. V lost 4 bases, J lost 0 bases, and 18 bases lay in between. CDR3 nucleotides: TGTGCCATCAGTGCAAAACAAGGGCGATTTATGAACACTGAAGCTTTCTTT. Encoded protein: CAISAKQGRFMNTEAFF.

The chain recombines TRBV6-6 with TRBJ1-1, with a tentative D call TRBD1 (6 bases). CDR1 is MNHNY and CDR2 is SVGAGI in the germline V gene (reference sequence). V was pared by 5 bases and J by 5 bases, with 21 bases between. This CDR3 spans 16 amino acids. CDR3: CASSGPLGGPGTEAFF. CDR3 DNA sequence: TGTGCCAGCAGTGGACCTCTTGGGGGGCCGGGGACTGAAGCTTTCTTT.

This clone was seen once. The V and J genes are TRBV29-1 and TRBJ2-7; 8 positions match TRBD2. V shed 7 bases, J shed 4 bases, and the junction held 12 bases outside the gene matches. The V gene's germline CDR1 is SQVTM and CDR2 ANQGSEA. The CDR3 covers 14 residues. The CDR3 nucleotides read TGCAGCGGATCCCTGGGGACTAGACCGTACGAGCAGTACTTC. It translates to CSGSLGTRPYEQYF.

The CDR3 DNA follows: TGTGCCAGCAGCTTGGAATTCAACTATGGCTACACCTTC. Its protein product is CASSLEFNYGYTF. The rearrangement uses TRBV5-8 and TRBJ1-2; D is uncertain. CDR1 is SGHTS and CDR2 is YDEGEE in the germline V gene. V lost 0 bases and J 2 bases, leaving 5 bases between the germline ends. The CDR3 is 13 amino acids.

The gene calls are TRBV5-1 and TRBJ2-2; D remains ambiguous. The CDR3 covers 13 residues. Trimming took 3 bases from V and 3 from J, leaving 6 bases between them. Germline-derived CDR1 and CDR2 are SGHRS and YFSETQ. CDR3 residues: CASSSPYTGELFF. CDR3 bases: TGCGCCAGCAGCTCCCCATACACCGGGGAGCTGTTTTTT.